This paragraph reports one TCR beta chain. Its antigen is unidentified. The record originates from a study of breast tumors, draining lymph nodes, adjacent tissues. Overall study results and limits: Tumor repertoires ranked between lymph nodes and nontumor tissue in diversity, with V and J gene preferences. The lymph node origin of tumor T cells was framed as consistent with a hypothesis, not demonstrated.

Axillary draining lymph nodes of breast cancer patients supplied the node samples. V lost 2 bases and J lost 3, with 12 bases in between. The CDR3 loop spans 14 amino acids. Per germline, CDR1 DFQATT and CDR2 SNEGSKA (reference sequence). TCRdb itself ran the multiplex PCR reads through MiXCR, one entry per CDR3 protein. Found here are approximately 150,000 distinct CDR3 sequences, around a third of them singletons; the top ten hold approximately 2.3%. The chain is built from TRBV20-1 and TRBJ2-3; D gene uncertain. This sequence was found in a female donor with breast cancer. Some clones in this sample may be carry-over from other donors' samples. The sample consisted of axillary lymph node tissue. CDR3 in amino acids: CSARTGPETDTQYF. In DNA form, the CDR3 reads TGCAGTGCTAGAACCGGGCCCGAAACAGATACGCAGTATTTT.